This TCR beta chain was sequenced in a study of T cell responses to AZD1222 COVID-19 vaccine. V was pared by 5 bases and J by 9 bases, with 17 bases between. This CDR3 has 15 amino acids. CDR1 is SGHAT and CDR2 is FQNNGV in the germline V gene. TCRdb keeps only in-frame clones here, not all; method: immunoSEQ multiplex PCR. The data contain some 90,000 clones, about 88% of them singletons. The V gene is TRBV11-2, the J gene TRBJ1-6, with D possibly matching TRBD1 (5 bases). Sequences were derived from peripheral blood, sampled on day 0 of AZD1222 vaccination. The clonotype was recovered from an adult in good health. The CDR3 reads CASSHSRGWGSPLHF. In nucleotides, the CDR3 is TGTGCCAGCAGCCATTCGAGGGGCTGGGGTTCACCCCTCCACTTT.